One sample yielded the 20 T cell receptor beta chains listed below, sequenced in a study of T cell repertoires in cytomegalovirus infection. Antigens for these TCRs are unknown. TCRdb analysed the reads with MiXCR anew, one entry per CDR3 protein. Of about 920,000 distinct CDR3 sequences in the sample, approximately 31% are singletons; the top ten hold over 10%. The material sequenced was cultured CD8+ T cells from PBMCs, taken from culture after CMV antigen stimulation. The receptors shown here come from a human donor in good health (CMV status not recorded). Some clones in this sample may be carry-over from other donors' samples.

This chain joins TRBV6-1 and TRBJ2-7; a weak D match, TRBD1 (6 bases). Trimming removed 1 base at V and 2 bases at J, with 6 bases between. CDR1 MNHNS and CDR2 SASEGT come from the germline V gene. The CDR3 length is 13 residues. The CDR3 region is CASSEGTAYEQYV. The CDR3 DNA reads TGTGCCAGCAGTGAAGGGACAGCCTACGAGCAGTACGTC.

This clonotype showed up just a few times. The DNA for the CDR3 is TGCGCCAGCAGCCAAGTAGGGGGACGGAATCAGCCCCAGCATTTT. It specifies CASSQVGGRNQPQHF. The chain recombines TRBV4-1 with TRBJ1-5; D might be TRBD1 (6 bases). With 1 base removed from V and 4 bases from J, the gap between germline ends came to 11 bases. There are 15 residues in the CDR3. The germline V gene encodes CDR1 MGHRA and CDR2 YSYEKL.

The rearrangement links TRBV25-1 to TRBJ1-2; possibly TRBD1 for D (6 bases). The CDR3 sequence is 14 residues long. The V end lost 6 bases, the J end lost 6 bases, and 17 bases lay between the germline ends. Germline values: CDR1 MGHDK, CDR2 SYGVNS. The CDR3 sequence is CASRGQSGWDGYTF. CDR3 coding DNA: TGTGCCAGCAGAGGACAGAGTGGGTGGGATGGCTACACCTTC.

The chain couples TRBV10-3 to TRBJ2-3; 9 bases agree with TRBD2. CDR1 is ENHRY, CDR2 SYGVKD, per germline. The CDR3 consists of 15 residues. The V segment lost 9 bases and the J segment 3 bases; nucleotides outside the gene matches: 10. CDR3 sequence (DNA): TGTGCCATATTAGCGGGGGAGTCGGGTACAGATACGCAGTATTTT. Translating it yields CAILAGESGTDTQYF.

There are a few counts of this clonotype. The V and J genes are TRBV11-1 and TRBJ2-1, with D perhaps TRBD1 or TRBD2 (6 bases each). The CDR3 runs 17 residues. Germline V gives CDR1 SGHAT, CDR2 FQDESV (reference sequence). Deletions cut 0 bases from V and 0 bases from J, with 12 bases between. The CDR3 DNA sequence: TGTGCCAGCAGCTTAGCGCGGAGGGGGTACTCCTACAATGAGCAGTTCTTC. Translating gives CASSLARRGYSYNEQFF.

In this sample, this clonotype turned up a few times. This rearrangement joins TRBV12-3 or TRBV12-4 to TRBJ2-3; D remains ambiguous. The CDR3 is made up of 12 amino acids. Trimming stripped 5 bases from V and 5 bases from J, with 8 bases between. The CDR3 reads CASSKPRDTQYF. The CDR3 DNA is TGTGCCAGCAGTAAGCCCCGAGATACGCAGTATTTT.

V and J are TRBV12-5 and TRBJ2-1; 11 bases are a match to TRBD2. Germline V lookup: CDR1 LGHNT, CDR2 FRNRAP. The CDR3 runs 18 residues. Trimming cost V 3 bases and J 0 bases; bases outside gene matches: 7. The CDR3 region has the DNA TGTGCTAGTGGTTTTCATAGCGGGGGGGCAAGCTCCTACAATGAGCAGTTCTTC. It is translated as CASGFHSGGASSYNEQFF.

The chain uses TRBV4-3 and TRBJ1-2; D not certain. V was clipped by 0 bases and J by 2 bases, with 10 bases between them. Germline CDR1 is LGHNA and CDR2 is YSLEER. The length of the CDR3 is 15 residues. The CDR3 loop is CASSQDPRQNYGYTF. The CDR3 bases are TGCGCCAGCAGCCAAGATCCGAGACAAAACTATGGCTACACCTTC.

This clonotype was recorded many times. The chain has TRBV6-5 and TRBJ2-7, with D perhaps matching TRBD1 (5 bases). The CDR3 is 12 residues long. Germline loops: CDR1 MNHEY, CDR2 SVGAGI. V lost 2 bases and J lost 3, with 5 bases in between. The CDR3 loop is CASSYDSYEQYF. Here the CDR3 DNA reads TGTGCCAGCAGTTACGACAGCTACGAGCAGTACTTC.

Concerning this clonotype: Just one base apart from a much larger clone, this may be a read error. This chain joins TRBV7-6 and TRBJ1-1; maybe TRBD1 (6 bases). This CDR3 is built from 13 residues. Between the trimmed V and J ends, which lost 6 bases and 6 bases, there was a span of 14 bases. CDR1 and CDR2 from the germline V gene are SGHVS and FNYEAQ. The CDR3 is CASRQGPAAEAFF. DNA for the CDR3: TGTGCCAGCAGGCAGGGGCCGGCGGCTGAAGCTTTCTTT.

This clonotype showed up just a few times. This chain connects TRBV6-2 or TRBV6-3 to TRBJ2-7, with D hard to call. Germline V lookup: CDR1 MNHEY, CDR2 SVGEGT. The CDR3 runs to 13 residues. Trimming took off 10 bases at V and 0 bases at J, with 13 bases between the two ends. CDR3 bases: TGTGCCACTTCCCCGGGCAGCTCCTACGAGCAGTACGTC. Amino acids: CATSPGSSYEQYV.

V usage is TRBV27 and J usage is TRBJ1-2; tentative D call: TRBD1 (5 bases). Trimming removed 6 bases from V and 0 bases from J, with 17 bases in between. The CDR3 is made up of 16 amino acids. Germline CDR1 and CDR2: MNHEY and SMNVEV (reference sequence). The CDR3 DNA sequence: TGTGCCAGCAGCCCGGGAGGGGCCACCTCTAACTATGGCTACACCTTC. It yields the protein CASSPGGATSNYGYTF.

In this sample, this clonotype turned up a few times. V is TRBV4-3 and J is TRBJ1-1, with D possibly being TRBD1 (5 bases). CDR3 length: 15 amino acids. Trimming took off 0 bases at V and 7 bases at J, with 15 bases between the two ends. Germline CDR1 LGHNA, CDR2 YSLEER. In nucleotides, the CDR3 is TGCGCCAGCAGCCAAGAAACCATGGGACCAAATGAAGCTTTCTTT. This codes for CASSQETMGPNEAFF.

The chain joins TRBV4-2 to TRBJ2-2; weak D call: TRBD2 (7 bases). The CDR3 length is 15 residues. The germline V gene encodes CDR1 LGHNA and CDR2 YNFKEQ. The V gene lost 0 bases and the J gene lost 5 bases, with 10 bases spanning the gap. CDR3 in amino acids: CASSQEGGGTGELFF. In DNA form, the CDR3 reads TGTGCCAGCAGCCAAGAAGGGGGGGGGACCGGGGAGCTGTTTTTT.

The table lists this clonotype with a few counts. This sequence joins TRBV12-3 or TRBV12-4 and TRBJ1-1; D not certain. Between the trimmed V and J ends, which lost 6 bases and 5 bases, there was a span of 19 bases. This CDR3 has 15 residues. The CDR3 DNA follows: TGTGCCAGCAGCCGTCCGGGCACGAGGGAGACTGAAGCTTTCTTT. It yields the protein CASSRPGTRETEAFF.

A few counts support this clonotype. The CDR3 DNA reads as TGTGCCAGCAGTTTATCCGGGGGGGCTGGTGAAGCTTTCTTT. Amino acids: CASSLSGGAGEAFF. The chain combines TRBV27 with TRBJ1-1, with D perhaps TRBD1 (6 bases). Germline assignment: CDR1 MNHEY and CDR2 SMNVEV (reference sequence). The CDR3 has 14 residues. Trimming removed 0 bases at V and 7 bases at J, with 12 bases between.

On this clonotype itself: This may stem from a read error, because a much larger clone lies one nucleotide away. The chain links TRBV28 to TRBJ1-5; 12 bases fit TRBD1. CDR1 and CDR2 (germline): MDHEN, SYDVKM. J was trimmed by 6 bases and V by 6 bases; bases with no gene match: 9. This CDR3 comprises 16 residues. CDR3 loop: CASRTLGDRGRQPQHF. The CDR3 DNA reads TGTGCCAGCAGAACCCTAGGGGACAGGGGGCGTCAGCCCCAGCATTTT.

This clonotype has only a few counts. The rearrangement uses TRBV4-2 and TRBJ1-1, with D hard to call. The V end lost 0 bases, the J end lost 7 bases, and 21 bases lay between the germline ends. The CDR3 has 17 residues. Germline V gene data show CDR1 as LGHNA and CDR2 as YNFKEQ. The CDR3 DNA sequence: TGTGCCAGCAGCCAAGACCAATCTAGTTTATTTTGGGGTGAAGCTTTCTTT. Protein sequence: CASSQDQSSLFWGEAFF.

This clonotype was recorded at least ten times. V and J are TRBV6-5 and TRBJ2-1; 11 bases are a match to TRBD2. J was trimmed by 0 bases and V by 4 bases; bases with no gene match: 5. There are 17 residues in the CDR3. CDR1 MNHEY and CDR2 SVGAGI come from the germline V gene. CDR3 bases: TGTGCCAGCAGTTCCCTACTAGCGGGGGACTCCTACAATGAGCAGTTCTTC. Amino acid sequence: CASSSLLAGDSYNEQFF.

This clonotype turned up a few times. The CDR3: CASSLEILNSPLHF. CDR3 DNA: TGTGCCAGCAGCCTAGAAATTCTTAATTCACCCCTCCACTTT. This rearrangement joins TRBV27 to TRBJ1-6; no clear D gene. This CDR3 comprises 14 residues. The V end was cut by 6 bases, the J end by 6 bases, with 12 bases between. Germline V CDR1 and CDR2: MNHEY, SMNVEV (reference sequence).